These 32 T cell receptor beta chains were sequenced from one sample in a study of blood T cell repertoires in COVID-19. Repertoires were generated with immunoSEQ multiplex PCR, while TCRdb's copy carries only in-frame clones and drops some. This sample has approximately 77,000 clones, with approximately 85% found just once. What was sequenced was peripheral blood. Receptors originate from a man aged 45-65 years with COVID-19, enrolled during active disease.

The table lists this clone with a count of one. The gene calls are TRBV7-8 and TRBJ2-5, with D unresolved. The V end lost 1 base, the J end lost 2 bases, and 5 bases lay between the germline ends. Per germline, CDR1 SGHVS and CDR2 FQNEAQ. This CDR3 is 13 amino acids long. The CDR3 DNA sequence: TGTGCCAGCAGCTTAGGGCAGCAAGAGACCCAGTACTTC. Translated, it gives CASSLGQQETQYF.

This rearrangement joins TRBV6-5 to TRBJ1-1; D may be TRBD1 (5 bases). Looked up from germline, CDR1 is MNHEY and CDR2 is SVGAGI. V was clipped by 1 base and J by 4 bases, with 7 bases between them. This CDR3 spans 13 amino acids. CDR3 nucleotide sequence: TGTGCCAGCAGTTACTTGGGGCGCACTGAAGCTTTCTTT. The encoded protein is CASSYLGRTEAFF.

This clone was recorded many times. The chain combines TRBV10-3 with TRBJ1-2; TRBD1 aligns across 7 bases. Trimming at V came to 0 bases and at J to 2 bases, leaving 6 bases not matched to a gene. The CDR3 extends over 16 amino acids. Germline CDR1 is ENHRY and CDR2 is SYGVKD. CDR3 coding DNA: TGTGCCATCAGTGAGTCGACGTCAGGGGGAAACTATGGCTACACCTTC. It is translated as CAISESTSGGNYGYTF.

V gene TRBV27 combines with J gene TRBJ1-6; 8 bases line up with TRBD1. The CDR3 extends over 15 amino acids. Germline V gene sequence: CDR1 MNHEY, CDR2 SMNVEV (reference sequence). Trimming removed 7 bases from V and 8 bases from J; junction bases left unmatched: 10. The CDR3 DNA reads TGTGCCAGCACCTCTCGGACAGGGTGGGATTCACCCCTCCACTTT. As protein: CASTSRTGWDSPLHF.

The chain is built from TRBV3-1 (or the pseudogene TRBV3-2) and TRBJ1-4; 9 bases agree with TRBD1. Germline loops: CDR1 LGHDT, CDR2 YNNKEL (reference sequence). CDR3 length: 15 amino acids. Trimming removed 3 bases from V and 8 bases from J; junction bases left unmatched: 7. The DNA of the CDR3 is TGTGCCAGCAGCCAGAGGACAGGGGATAAAGAAAAACTGTTTTTT. Protein sequence: CASSQRTGDKEKLFF.

The V and J genes are TRBV4-1 and TRBJ1-2, with D unresolved. V gave up 4 bases and J gave up 4 bases, with 16 bases separating them. The CDR3 is made up of 15 amino acids. CDR1 and CDR2 from the germline V gene are MGHRA and YSYEKL. This chain's CDR3 is CASSLVEGQAYGYTF. DNA of the CDR3: TGCGCCAGCAGCCTCGTCGAGGGCCAGGCCTATGGCTACACCTTC.

The chain employs TRBV25-1 and TRBJ2-3; tentatively, D is TRBD2 (5 bases). The CDR3 totals 13 residues. Per the germline V gene, CDR1 is MGHDK and CDR2 is SYGVNS. The V gene lost 5 bases and the J gene lost 5 bases, with 11 bases spanning the gap. CDR3 in amino acids: CASSPGVGDTQYF. CDR3 sequence (DNA): TGTGCCAGCAGTCCCGGGGTTGGAGATACGCAGTATTTT.

The CDR3 sequence is CASSPRDRGLRYF. As DNA, the CDR3 is TGTGCCAGCAGCCCTCGGGACAGGGGGCTTCGGTACTTC. The chain couples TRBV7-8 to TRBJ2-7; 12 bases map to TRBD1. CDR1 and CDR2 from the germline V gene are SGHVS and FQNEAQ. This CDR3 region has 13 residues. Trimming removed 5 bases from V and 12 bases from J; junction bases left unmatched: 8.

The J gene is TRBJ1-1, the V gene TRBV29-1; 7 nucleotides match TRBD1. J lost 4 bases, V lost 8 bases, and 13 bases had no gene match. Germline V gene data show CDR1 as SQVTM and CDR2 as ANQGSEA. The CDR3 spans 14 residues. The CDR3 DNA is TGCAGCTCGAGGGGGCTTATTGGAAGCACTGAAGCTTTCTTT. Translating it yields CSSRGLIGSTEAFF.

This chain links TRBV30 with TRBJ1-3, with unresolved D. The V end lost 7 bases, the J end lost 0 bases, and 19 bases lay between the germline ends. CDR3 length equals 16 residues. The germline V gene has CDR1 GTSNPN and CDR2 SVGIG (reference sequence). CDR3 coding DNA: TGTGCCTCCCTCCAGACCGGGATGAGCTCTGGAAACACCATATATTTT. Translation: CASLQTGMSSGNTIYF.

The chain combines TRBV6-5 with TRBJ1-6, with TRBD1 matching 9 bases. CDR1 MNHEY and CDR2 SVGAGI come from the germline V gene. Trimming at V came to 8 bases and at J to 8 bases, leaving 7 bases not matched to a gene. This CDR3 has 14 amino acids. CDR3 protein: CASDVGQGYSPLHF. CDR3 nucleotides: TGTGCCAGCGACGTCGGACAGGGGTATTCACCCCTCCACTTT.

This clone was detected only once. This chain joins TRBV5-1 and TRBJ2-1; TRBD2 matches at 7 bases. Trimming cost V 7 bases and J 5 bases; bases outside gene matches: 15. Germline CDR1 and CDR2: SGHRS and YFSETQ. CDR3 length: 16 amino acids. The CDR3 here is CASAPVGAGADNEQFF. The CDR3 DNA reads as TGCGCCAGCGCCCCGGTAGGCGCGGGAGCCGACAATGAGCAGTTCTTC.

This sequence joins TRBV5-1 and TRBJ1-2; D may be TRBD1 (6 bases). Deletions cut 0 bases from V and 2 bases from J, with 11 bases between. Germline V gene lookup returns CDR1 SGHRS and CDR2 YFSETQ. The CDR3 consists of 15 residues. In nucleotides, the CDR3 is TGCGCCAGCAGCTTGGAGGCAGGGGAGAACTATGGCTACACCTTC. It is translated as CASSLEAGENYGYTF. Based on the CDR3 plus reference TRBV5-1 and TRBJ1-2, the full variable domain is KAGVTQTPRYLIKTRGQQVTLSCSPISGHRSVSWYQQTPGQGLQFLFEYFSETQRNKGNFPGRFSGRQFSNSRSEMNVSTLELGDSALYLCASSLEAGENYGYTFGSGTRLTVV.

This chain links TRBV6-5 with TRBJ1-1; weak D call: TRBD1 (6 bases). Trimming shortened V by 9 bases and J by 5 bases, and 16 bases separated the two germline ends. CDR1 is MNHEY and CDR2 is SVGAGI in the germline V gene. The CDR3 length is 13 residues. The CDR3: CARPGGGGTEAFF. The CDR3 DNA reads as TGTGCCAGGCCAGGAGGGGGAGGGACTGAAGCTTTCTTT.

The CDR3 spells CASSYGDRHNEKLFF. The DNA for the CDR3 is TGTGCCAGCAGTTACGGGGACAGGCATAATGAAAAACTGTTTTTT. The gene calls are TRBV27 and TRBJ1-4, with 8 bases identical to TRBD1. This CDR3 has 15 residues. The V gene end was trimmed by 4 bases and the J gene end by 4 bases; junction bases not matched to a gene: 5. Germline V CDR1 and CDR2: MNHEY, SMNVEV (reference sequence).

This clone has just one count. This chain links TRBV7-6 with TRBJ2-7; weak D call: TRBD1 (6 bases). The V end was cut by 2 bases, the J end by 2 bases, with 13 bases between. Per the germline V gene, CDR1 is SGHVS and CDR2 is FNYEAQ. The CDR3 has 15 residues. The CDR3 sequence: CASSLNRDPTYEQYF. CDR3 in DNA: TGTGCCAGCAGCTTAAACAGGGATCCAACCTACGAGCAGTACTTC.

The V call is TRBV10-3, the J call TRBJ2-1, with 9 bases lining up with TRBD2. Germline V gene data show CDR1 as ENHRY and CDR2 as SYGVKD. This CDR3 has 13 amino acids. Trimming cost V 6 bases and J 5 bases; bases outside gene matches: 2. The chain's CDR3 is CAISPSGNNEQFF. CDR3 nucleotide sequence: TGTGCCATCAGCCCTAGCGGGAACAATGAGCAGTTCTTC.

CDR3 sequence (DNA): TGCGCCAGCAGCCCCGGACTAGCGCCGAGCTCCTACGAGCAGTACTTC. Translated: CASSPGLAPSSYEQYF. This rearrangement joins TRBV5-1 to TRBJ2-7; 9 bases fit TRBD2. This CDR3 region has 16 residues. The junction had 8 bases not matched to a gene; V was cut back by 4 bases and J by 0 bases. Per germline, CDR1 SGHRS and CDR2 YFSETQ.

This rearrangement joins TRBV27 to TRBJ2-1; 9 bases are shared with TRBD1. The CDR3 is made up of 15 amino acids. With V trimmed by 7 bases and J by 7 bases, 11 bases remained unmatched. Germline V gene lookup returns CDR1 MNHEY and CDR2 SMNVEV (reference sequence). In nucleotides, the CDR3 is TGTGCCAGCACGCCCCGGGGACAGGGTTGGAATGAGCAGTTCTTC. This codes for CASTPRGQGWNEQFF.

The chain has TRBV11-3 and TRBJ2-3; 11 bases are a match to TRBD2. Trimming at V came to 1 base and at J to 7 bases, leaving 7 bases not matched to a gene. Germline loops: CDR1 SGHNT, CDR2 YENEEA. The CDR3 has 16 amino acids. CDR3 in amino acids: CASSLGLAGGLNTQYF. The CDR3 coding sequence is TGTGCCAGCAGCTTAGGGTTAGCGGGAGGGCTTAATACGCAGTATTTT.

The chain carries TRBV5-1 and TRBJ1-1; D call uncertain. Germline CDR1 is SGHRS and CDR2 is YFSETQ. V lost 2 bases and J lost 2, with 10 bases in between. The CDR3 is 14 amino acids. The CDR3 protein is CASSFVVDNTEAFF. CDR3 nucleotides: TGCGCCAGCAGCTTTGTAGTAGATAACACTGAAGCTTTCTTT. Full variable domain (remainder filled in from reference TRBV5-1 and TRBJ1-1): KAGVTQTPRYLIKTRGQQVTLSCSPISGHRSVSWYQQTPGQGLQFLFEYFSETQRNKGNFPGRFSGRQFSNSRSEMNVSTLELGDSALYLCASSFVVDNTEAFFGQGTRLTVV.

V usage is TRBV2 and J usage is TRBJ2-1; 8 positions agree with TRBD2. V lost 6 bases to trimming and J lost 12 bases; unmatched junction nucleotides: 4. CDR3 length equals 11 residues. Per the germline V gene, CDR1 is SNHLY and CDR2 is FYNNEI. Here the CDR3 DNA reads TGTGCCAGCAGGACTAGCGCGGCGCAGTTCTTC. It is translated as CASRTSAAQFF.

This clone appeared once. The V call is TRBV3-1 (or the pseudogene TRBV3-2), the J call TRBJ2-7; 9 bases map to TRBD1. The CDR3 totals 13 residues. J was trimmed by 6 bases and V by 8 bases; bases with no gene match: 8. Germline loops: CDR1 LGHDT, CDR2 YNNKEL (reference sequence). The CDR3 spells CASLTGQGCEQYF. DNA of the CDR3: TGTGCCAGCCTAACGGGACAGGGCTGCGAGCAGTACTTC.

This sequence joins TRBV6-4 and TRBJ2-1; the D gene is possibly TRBD1 (6 bases). This CDR3 contains 13 residues. Germline lookup yields CDR1 MRHNA and CDR2 SNTAGT. V lost 2 bases and J 11 bases, leaving 13 bases between the germline ends. Here the CDR3 reads CASSDGTNNKQFF. The CDR3 DNA follows: TGTGCCAGCAGTGACGGGACAAATAATAAGCAGTTCTTC.

The genes are TRBV28 and TRBJ2-7; 9 nucleotides line up with TRBD1. J lost 1 base, V lost 8 bases, and 6 bases had no gene match. This CDR3 has 14 amino acids. The germline V gene encodes CDR1 MDHEN and CDR2 SYDVKM. The CDR3 DNA reads TGTGCCAGCTTAAGGGACAGGGCTTCCTACGAGCAGTACTTC. It encodes CASLRDRASYEQYF.

This chain connects TRBV5-1 to TRBJ2-7; 7 bases are shared with TRBD2. J lost 5 bases, V lost 0 bases, and 5 bases had no gene match. Germline CDR1 reads SGHRS; CDR2 reads YFSETQ. There are 14 residues in the CDR3. The CDR3 loop reads CASSLAGGSDEQYF. The CDR3, as DNA: TGCGCCAGCAGCTTGGCGGGCGGGAGCGACGAGCAGTACTTC.

The chain carries TRBV7-9 and TRBJ1-3, with D perhaps matching TRBD1 (6 bases). The CDR3 totals 15 residues. Trimming stripped 8 bases from V and 1 base from J, with 15 bases between. Germline CDR1 is SEHNR and CDR2 is FQNEAQ (reference sequence). CDR3 residues: CASSPQGYSGNTIYF. As DNA, the CDR3 is TGTGCCAGCTCCCCCCAGGGGTATTCTGGAAACACCATATATTTT.

The chain joins TRBV19 to TRBJ2-5; no reliable D call. V lost 1 base to trimming and J lost 2 bases, with 8 bases between them. CDR1 and CDR2 from the germline V gene are LNHDA and SQIVND (reference sequence). This CDR3 is 14 amino acids long. The CDR3 protein is CASSIGPFQETQYF. CDR3 nucleotide sequence: TGTGCCAGTAGTATAGGTCCATTTCAAGAGACCCAGTACTTC.

The gene calls are TRBV6-5 and TRBJ1-4; D is unclear. The CDR3 runs 13 residues. Deletions cut 2 bases from V and 8 bases from J, with 9 bases between. Germline CDR1 and CDR2: MNHEY and SVGAGI. For the CDR3, the DNA is TGTGCCAGCAGTTACGGATTGGGCGAAAAACTGTTTTTT. Amino acid sequence: CASSYGLGEKLFF.

The V and J genes are TRBV19 and TRBJ1-5, with 7 nucleotides matching TRBD1. CDR1 and CDR2 from the germline V gene are LNHDA and SQIVND (reference sequence). This CDR3 is 16 amino acids long. The V gene end was trimmed by 3 bases and the J gene end by 6 bases; junction bases not matched to a gene: 11. This chain's CDR3 is CASSIGQVGYGQPQHF. The CDR3 nucleotides are TGTGCCAGTAGTATCGGACAGGTCGGATATGGTCAGCCCCAGCATTTT.

In regard to this clone: The limits of the CDR3 on the DNA are not certain, so only TCRdb's listed CDR3 is given. The chain links TRBV19 to TRBJ2-6; no DNA check was done on the table's D call, TRBD2. CDR1 LNHDA and CDR2 SQIVND come from the germline V gene (reference sequence). The CDR3 adds up to 12 amino acids, both ends counted. The CDR3 loop is CASTSGANVLTF.

This clone was detected a few times. The V gene is TRBV24-1, the J gene TRBJ2-5, with 7 bases identical to TRBD1. The CDR3 runs to 15 residues. V was pared by 4 bases and J by 5 bases, with 9 bases of the junction left unmatched. Looked up from germline, CDR1 is KGHDR and CDR2 is SFDVKD. The CDR3 DNA follows: TGTGCCACCAGTGACACGACAGGGTTGGGGGAGACCCAGTACTTC. Protein sequence: CATSDTTGLGETQYF.